This T cell receptor (beta chain) was sequenced for a study of lymphopenia after photon versus proton radiotherapy. Worth noting for this clone: What it binds is not known.

Notes on the study in general: Relative stability marked proton patients; photon patients lost diversity and naive cells. Survival link was tested only in deceased patients; proton benefit remains a possibility.

Profiled with immunoSEQ multiplex PCR; TCRdb holds only in-frame clones, not every one. There are roughly 22,000 clones in the sample; roughly 80% occur only once, and 21% lies in the top ten. This TCR was recovered from a woman between 65 and 79 years old with pancreatic cancer. The starting material was peripheral blood, obtained from a patient treated with proton-based radiotherapy.

The CDR3 region has the DNA TGTGCCAGCAGAGGAAGCAATGAGCAGTTCTTC. It translates to CASRGSNEQFF. V gene TRBV7-3 combines with J gene TRBJ2-1, with no clear D. The CDR3 has 11 amino acids. Germline V gene lookup returns CDR1 SGHTA and CDR2 FQGTGA. V was cut by 6 bases and J by 6 bases, with 6 bases left in between.